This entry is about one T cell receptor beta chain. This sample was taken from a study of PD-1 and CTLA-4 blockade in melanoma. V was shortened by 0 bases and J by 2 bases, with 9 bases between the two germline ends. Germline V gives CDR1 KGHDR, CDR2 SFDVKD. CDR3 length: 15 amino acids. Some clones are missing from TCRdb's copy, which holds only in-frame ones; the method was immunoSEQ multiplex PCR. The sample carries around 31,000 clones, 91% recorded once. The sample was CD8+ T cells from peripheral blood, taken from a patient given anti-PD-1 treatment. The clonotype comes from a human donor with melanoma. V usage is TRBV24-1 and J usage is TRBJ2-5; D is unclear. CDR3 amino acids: CATSDLKSQQETQYF. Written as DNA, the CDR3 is TGTGCCACCAGTGATTTGAAGAGCCAACAAGAGACCCAGTACTTC.